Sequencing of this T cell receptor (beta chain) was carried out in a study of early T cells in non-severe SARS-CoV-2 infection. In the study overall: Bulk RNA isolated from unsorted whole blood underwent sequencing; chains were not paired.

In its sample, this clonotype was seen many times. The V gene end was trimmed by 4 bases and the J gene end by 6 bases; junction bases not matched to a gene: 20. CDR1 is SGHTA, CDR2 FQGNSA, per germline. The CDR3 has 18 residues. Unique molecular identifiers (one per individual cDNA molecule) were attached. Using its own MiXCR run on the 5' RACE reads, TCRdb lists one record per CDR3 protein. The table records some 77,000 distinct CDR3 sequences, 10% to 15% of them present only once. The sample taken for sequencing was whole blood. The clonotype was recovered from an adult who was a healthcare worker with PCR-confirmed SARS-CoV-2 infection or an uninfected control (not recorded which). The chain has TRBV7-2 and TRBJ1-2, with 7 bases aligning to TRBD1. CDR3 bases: TGTGCCAGCAGCTCCACCCTTAGGGGTCCGCAGGGGGAGGATGGCTACACCTTC. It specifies CASSSTLRGPQGEDGYTF.